The present entry profiles one T cell receptor (beta chain) with its context. The entry originates in a study of blood T cell repertoires in COVID-19. Whole-study context: Italy, Spain and the United States were the sources of the convalescent and acute COVID-19 samples.

Original analysis: Estimates of nucleated cell counts were drawn from the amplification of reference gene primers. The table came from immunoSEQ multiplex PCR; TCRdb's copy has only in-frame clones and leaves some out. The DNA gave D and trimming, while V, J and clone size come from that table. The repertoire holds about 370,000 clones, with over 75% as singletons. V lost 3 bases, J lost 5 bases, and 9 bases lay in between. Germline V gene data show CDR1 as SGHTA and CDR2 as FQGTGA. CDR3 size: 13 residues. The sequencing sample was made of peripheral blood. The clonotype comes from a woman in her 30s with COVID-19, enrolled during active disease. V gene TRBV7-3 combines with J gene TRBJ2-3; the D is unclear. The CDR3 reads CASSLSFGDTQYF. The CDR3 bases are TGTGCCAGCAGCTTGTCCTTCGGAGATACGCAGTATTTT.